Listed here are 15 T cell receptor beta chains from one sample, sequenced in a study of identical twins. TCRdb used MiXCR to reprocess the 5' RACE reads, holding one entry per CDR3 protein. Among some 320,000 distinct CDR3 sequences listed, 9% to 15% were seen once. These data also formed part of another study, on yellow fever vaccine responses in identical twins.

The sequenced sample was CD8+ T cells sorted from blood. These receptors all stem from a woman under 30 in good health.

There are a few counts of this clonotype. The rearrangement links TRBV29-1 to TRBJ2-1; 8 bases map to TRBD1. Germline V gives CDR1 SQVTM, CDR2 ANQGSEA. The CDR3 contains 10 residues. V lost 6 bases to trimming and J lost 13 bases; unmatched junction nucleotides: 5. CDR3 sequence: CSVIQGEQFF. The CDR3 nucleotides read TGCAGCGTAATACAGGGGGAACAGTTCTTC.

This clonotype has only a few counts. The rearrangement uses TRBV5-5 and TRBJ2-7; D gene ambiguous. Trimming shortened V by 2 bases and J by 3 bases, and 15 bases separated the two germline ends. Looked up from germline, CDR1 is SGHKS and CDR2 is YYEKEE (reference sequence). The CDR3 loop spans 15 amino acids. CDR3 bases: TGTGCCAGCAGCTTTTGGGGTATCCCCTTCTACGAGCAGTACGTC. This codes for CASSFWGIPFYEQYV.

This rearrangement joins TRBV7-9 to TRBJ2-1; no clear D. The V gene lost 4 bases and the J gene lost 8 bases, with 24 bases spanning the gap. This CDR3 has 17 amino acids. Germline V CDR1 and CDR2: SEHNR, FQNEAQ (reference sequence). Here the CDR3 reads CASSSEVWVLNRHEQFF. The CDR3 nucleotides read TGTGCCAGCAGCTCCGAGGTGTGGGTCTTGAATAGGCATGAGCAGTTCTTC.

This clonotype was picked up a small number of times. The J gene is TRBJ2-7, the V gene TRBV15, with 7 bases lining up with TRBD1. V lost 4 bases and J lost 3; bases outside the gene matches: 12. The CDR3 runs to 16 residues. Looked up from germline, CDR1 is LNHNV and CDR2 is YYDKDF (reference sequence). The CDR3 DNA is TGTGCCACCAGCAATACCTGGACAGGAAGCCTCTACGAGCAGTACTTC. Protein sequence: CATSNTWTGSLYEQYF.

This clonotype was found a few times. CDR3 bases: TGTGCCAGCAGTGAAGCGTACAATGAGCAGTTCTTC. It specifies CASSEAYNEQFF. V and J are TRBV2 and TRBJ2-1; D is undetermined. Germline V lookup: CDR1 SNHLY, CDR2 FYNNEI. The ends were cut back, 0 bases at V and 4 bases at J, with 1 base in the middle. The CDR3 is made up of 12 amino acids.

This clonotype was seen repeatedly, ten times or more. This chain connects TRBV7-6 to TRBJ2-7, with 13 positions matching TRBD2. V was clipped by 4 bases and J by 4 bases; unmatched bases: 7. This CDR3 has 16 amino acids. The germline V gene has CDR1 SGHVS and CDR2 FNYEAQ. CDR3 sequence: CASSSSGLAGRYEQYF. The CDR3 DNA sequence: TGTGCCAGCAGCTCATCGGGACTAGCGGGAAGATACGAGCAGTACTTC.

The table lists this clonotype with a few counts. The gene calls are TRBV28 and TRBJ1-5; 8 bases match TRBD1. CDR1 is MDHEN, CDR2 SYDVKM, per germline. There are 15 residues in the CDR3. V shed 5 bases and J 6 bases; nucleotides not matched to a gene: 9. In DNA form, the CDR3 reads TGTGCCAGCAGTCACTCACAGGGGGTGAGTCAGCCCCAGCATTTT. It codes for CASSHSQGVSQPQHF.

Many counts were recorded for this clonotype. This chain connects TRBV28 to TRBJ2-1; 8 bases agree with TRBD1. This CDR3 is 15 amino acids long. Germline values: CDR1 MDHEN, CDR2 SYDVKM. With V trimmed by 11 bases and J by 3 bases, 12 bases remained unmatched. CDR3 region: CAYSHGTGFYNEQFF. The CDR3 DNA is TGTGCCTACTCCCACGGGACAGGATTCTACAATGAGCAGTTCTTC.

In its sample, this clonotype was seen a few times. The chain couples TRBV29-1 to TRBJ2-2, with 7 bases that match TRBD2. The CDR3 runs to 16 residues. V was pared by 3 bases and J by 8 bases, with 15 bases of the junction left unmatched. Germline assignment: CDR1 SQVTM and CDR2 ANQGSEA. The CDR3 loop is CSVEGLAEGYQGELFF. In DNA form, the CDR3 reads TGCAGCGTTGAGGGGCTAGCGGAAGGGTATCAGGGGGAGCTGTTTTTT.

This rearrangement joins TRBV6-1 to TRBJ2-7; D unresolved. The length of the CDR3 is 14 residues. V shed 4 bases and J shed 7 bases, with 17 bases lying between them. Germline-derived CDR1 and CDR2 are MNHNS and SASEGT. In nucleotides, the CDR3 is TGTGCCAGCAGTGGCAGTTGGGCGAGCGAAGAGCAGTACGTC. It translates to CASSGSWASEEQYV.

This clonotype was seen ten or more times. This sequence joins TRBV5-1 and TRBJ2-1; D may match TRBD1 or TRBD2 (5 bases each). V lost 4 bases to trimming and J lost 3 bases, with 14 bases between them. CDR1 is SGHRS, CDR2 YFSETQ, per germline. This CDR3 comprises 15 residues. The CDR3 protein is CASSTEGSYYNEQFF. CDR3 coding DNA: TGCGCCAGCAGCACCGAGGGGTCCTACTACAATGAGCAGTTCTTC. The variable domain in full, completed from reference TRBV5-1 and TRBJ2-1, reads KAGVTQTPRYLIKTRGQQVTLSCSPISGHRSVSWYQQTPGQGLQFLFEYFSETQRNKGNFPGRFSGRQFSNSRSEMNVSTLELGDSALYLCASSTEGSYYNEQFFGPGTRLTVL.

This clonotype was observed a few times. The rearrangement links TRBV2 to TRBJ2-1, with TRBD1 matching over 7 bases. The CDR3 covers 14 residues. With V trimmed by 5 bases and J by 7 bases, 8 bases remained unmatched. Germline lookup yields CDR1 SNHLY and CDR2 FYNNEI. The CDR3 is CASSPSTGVNEQFF. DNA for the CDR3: TGTGCCAGCAGTCCTTCTACAGGGGTAAATGAGCAGTTCTTC.

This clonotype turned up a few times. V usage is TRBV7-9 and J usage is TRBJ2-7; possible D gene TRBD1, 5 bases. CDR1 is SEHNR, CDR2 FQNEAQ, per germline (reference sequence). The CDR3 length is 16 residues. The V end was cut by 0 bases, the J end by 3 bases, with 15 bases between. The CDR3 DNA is TGTGCCAGCAGCTTAGCGTGGCAGGGTGGGGACTACGAGCAGTACTTC. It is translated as CASSLAWQGGDYEQYF.

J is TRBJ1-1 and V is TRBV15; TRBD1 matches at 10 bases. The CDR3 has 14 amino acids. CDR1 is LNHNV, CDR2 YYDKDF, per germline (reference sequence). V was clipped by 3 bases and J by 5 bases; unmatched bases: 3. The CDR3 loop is CATSRTGGFTEAFF. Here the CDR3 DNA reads TGTGCCACCAGCAGGACAGGGGGCTTTACTGAAGCTTTCTTT.

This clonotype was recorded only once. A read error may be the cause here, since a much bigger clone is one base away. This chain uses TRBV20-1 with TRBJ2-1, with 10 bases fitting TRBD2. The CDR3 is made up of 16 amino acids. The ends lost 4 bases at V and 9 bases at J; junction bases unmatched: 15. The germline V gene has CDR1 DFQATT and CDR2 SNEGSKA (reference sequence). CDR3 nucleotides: TGCAGTGCTACAACACTCGCGACTAGCGGGTGGCGTGAGCAGTTCTTC. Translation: CSATTLATSGWREQFF.